Sequencing of this T cell receptor (beta chain) was carried out in a study of blood T cells in healthy people across ages. This clonotype has more than one count but fewer than ten. Through a sample-barcoded 5' primer and a J-beta primer mix, a second PCR was run for roughly 6 to 11 cycles. Carrying 12 random nucleotides, a template-switch adaptor labeled each individual cDNA molecule. Every sample produced at least 2.5 million CDR3-containing paired-end reads. TCRdb passed the 5' RACE reads through MiXCR, listing each CDR3 protein once. Of 1.5 million to 2 million distinct CDR3 sequences in the sample, around half are singletons; the top ten hold 2% to 2.5%. All donors came from Russia, were Caucasian and healthy, and spanned ages about 6 to 100. The authors extracted at least 5 micrograms of total RNA per sample. The CDR3 sequence is 18 residues long. V dropped 4 bases and J dropped 3; count of bases not matched to a gene: 14. Germline lookup yields CDR1 SGHTA and CDR2 FQGNSA.

The sequence came from a woman aged 40 to 50 in good health. The chain employs TRBV7-2 and TRBJ1-2, with 10 bases identical to TRBD1. Sequences were obtained from blood. CDR3 coding DNA: TGTGCCAGCAGCTCCCTTGGGACAGGGGTGGCAGGGGACTATGGCTACACCTTC. It encodes CASSSLGTGVAGDYGYTF.